These 14 T cell receptor beta chains were sequenced from one sample in a study of blood T cell repertoires in COVID-19. TCRdb keeps only in-frame clones here, not all; method: immunoSEQ multiplex PCR. The sample shows approximately 220,000 clones, roughly four fifths of them seen only once. Specimen: PBMCs or T cells enriched from blood (not recorded which). These receptors came from a woman in her 50s who had been exposed to COVID-19.

The rearrangement links TRBV7-8 to TRBJ2-3; the match to TRBD2 covers 7 bases. V was pared by 3 bases and J by 2 bases, with 8 bases of the junction left unmatched. This CDR3 is built from 16 residues. Germline CDR1 and CDR2: SGHVS and FQNEAQ. The CDR3 DNA follows: TGTGCCAGCAGCTTCGGTGGGGGGGACCACACAGATACGCAGTATTTT. Translation gives CASSFGGGDHTDTQYF.

This rearrangement joins TRBV6-5 to TRBJ1-1; the D gene is possibly TRBD1 (6 bases). Between the trimmed V and J ends, which lost 10 bases and 3 bases, there was a span of 18 bases. CDR1 is MNHEY, CDR2 SVGAGI, per germline. The CDR3 is 14 amino acids. As DNA, the CDR3 is TGTGCCACTACGTATACGGGGGGCGACACTGAAGCTTTCTTT. This encodes CATTYTGGDTEAFF.

V and J are TRBV10-3 and TRBJ2-2; 9 bases align to TRBD1. The germline gives CDR1 ENHRY, CDR2 SYGVKD. Trimming removed 3 bases from V and 2 bases from J; junction bases left unmatched: 4. This CDR3 spans 16 amino acids. The CDR3 is CAISERTGVNTGELFF. CDR3 bases: TGTGCCATCAGTGAAAGGACAGGGGTAAACACCGGGGAGCTGTTTTTT.

The chain links TRBV2 to TRBJ1-2; D possibly corresponds to TRBD1 (6 bases). V was clipped by 2 bases and J by 2 bases, with 18 bases between them. CDR1 is SNHLY, CDR2 FYNNEI, per germline. This CDR3 spans 17 amino acids. The CDR3 nucleotides are TGTGCCAGCAGTGAATTCGTGCAGGGGTGGGAGAACTATGGCTACACCTTC. As protein: CASSEFVQGWENYGYTF.

V gene TRBV5-1 combines with J gene TRBJ1-1; TRBD1 aligns across 7 bases. CDR3 size: 15 residues. CDR1 is SGHRS and CDR2 is YFSETQ in the germline V gene. Trimming took 2 bases from V and 1 from J; bases not matched to a gene: 5. The chain's CDR3 is CASSLQGIRNTEAFF. The DNA for the CDR3 is TGCGCCAGCAGCTTACAGGGGATTCGGAACACTGAAGCTTTCTTT.

This chain joins TRBV5-6 and TRBJ2-1; 11 nucleotides line up with TRBD2. There are 19 residues in the CDR3. Per the germline V gene, CDR1 is SGHDT and CDR2 is YYEEEE. Germline trimming cut 1 base from V and 0 bases from J; bases unmatched to any gene: 9. CDR3 coding DNA: TGTGCCAGCAGCTTGTTCCTAGCGGGGGGCTCAAGCTCCTACAATGAGCAGTTCTTC. It is translated as CASSLFLAGGSSSYNEQFF.

The chain has TRBV5-4 and TRBJ2-1; D possibly corresponds to TRBD1 (5 bases). V was trimmed by 0 bases and J by 4 bases, leaving 5 bases between them. Looked up from germline, CDR1 is SGHNT and CDR2 is YYREEE (reference sequence). The CDR3 is 13 amino acids. The CDR3 nucleotides are TGTGCCAGCAGCTTGGGACAGTACAATGAGCAGTTCTTC. Protein: CASSLGQYNEQFF.

The chain recombines TRBV28 with TRBJ1-1; D unresolved. Per germline, CDR1 MDHEN and CDR2 SYDVKM. The CDR3 is 11 residues long. V lost 3 bases and J lost 6, with 5 bases in between. DNA for the CDR3: TGTGCCAGCAGTTTTCTCGCTGAAGCTTTCTTT. It encodes CASSFLAEAFF.

The chain joins TRBV5-1 to TRBJ2-5, with D possibly TRBD1 on 7 matching bases. CDR3 length: 15 residues. Germline V gene data show CDR1 as SGHRS and CDR2 as YFSETQ. Trimming removed 4 bases from V and 2 bases from J, with 15 bases in between. The CDR3 DNA follows: TGCGCCAGCAGCGGCGGGACAGATATTCAAGAGACCCAGTACTTC. It translates to CASSGGTDIQETQYF.

The gene calls are TRBV28 and TRBJ1-1, with D unclear. Germline CDR1 reads MDHEN; CDR2 reads SYDVKM. The CDR3 length is 14 residues. V shed 2 bases and J shed 11 bases, with 18 bases lying between them. The CDR3: CASSLDSRGGLAFF. Here the CDR3 DNA reads TGTGCCAGCAGTTTAGACTCCCGAGGAGGGTTGGCTTTCTTT.

The sample holds one count of this clone. The chain recombines TRBV9 with TRBJ2-5, with 7 bases identical to TRBD2. This CDR3 region has 15 residues. CDR1 is SGDLS and CDR2 is YYNGEE in the germline V gene. V shed 2 bases and J 4 bases; nucleotides not matched to a gene: 8. The CDR3 reads CASSVRMGGSETQYF. CDR3 DNA: TGTGCCAGCAGCGTCAGGATGGGAGGGTCAGAGACCCAGTACTTC.

This chain connects TRBV19 to TRBJ1-1; TRBD1 might be the D (5 bases). Germline CDR1 and CDR2: LNHDA and SQIVND (reference sequence). With 6 bases removed from V and 2 bases from J, the gap between germline ends came to 10 bases. This CDR3 region has 13 residues. The CDR3 DNA reads TGTGCCAGTAGCCGACAGTTTAACACTGAAGCTTTCTTT. Its protein is CASSRQFNTEAFF.

The J gene is TRBJ1-2, the V gene TRBV2, with D unresolved. The CDR3 is 17 amino acids. Trimming left V 1 base short and J 0 bases short, with 15 bases between. Germline loops: CDR1 SNHLY, CDR2 FYNNEI. The CDR3 coding sequence is TGTGCCAGCAGTGAAGATTATACAGCCTGGACTAACTATGGCTACACCTTC. Translation: CASSEDYTAWTNYGYTF.

Written as DNA, the CDR3 is TGTGCCACCCCCAGGGGCGCAAGGACTGAAGCTTTCTTT. This encodes CATPRGARTEAFF. The chain uses TRBV24-1 and TRBJ1-1, with D possibly matching TRBD1 (6 bases). Trimming stripped 9 bases from V and 5 bases from J, with 15 bases between. The V gene's germline CDR1 is KGHDR and CDR2 SFDVKD. The CDR3 extends over 13 amino acids.